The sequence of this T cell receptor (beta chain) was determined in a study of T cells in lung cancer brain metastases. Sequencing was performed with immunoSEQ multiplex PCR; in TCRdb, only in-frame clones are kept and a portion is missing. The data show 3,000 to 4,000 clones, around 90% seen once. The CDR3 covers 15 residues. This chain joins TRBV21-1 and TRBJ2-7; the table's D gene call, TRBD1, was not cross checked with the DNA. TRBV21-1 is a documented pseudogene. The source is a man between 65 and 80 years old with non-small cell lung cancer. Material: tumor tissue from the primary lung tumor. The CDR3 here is CASSKGSGGPYEQYF. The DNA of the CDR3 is TGTGCCAGCAGCAAAGGGTCAGGGGGCCCCTACGAGCAGTACTTC.